These T cell receptor beta chains were read from a single sample in a study of T cell repertoires in cytomegalovirus infection. TCRdb re-analysed the reads in MiXCR, keeping a single row per CDR3 protein. The sample records approximately 910,000 distinct CDR3 sequences, 31% being singletons. No antigens are known for them. Sequencing used cultured CD8+ T cells from PBMCs, obtained from culture after CMV antigen stimulation. The source of these receptors is a human donor in good health (CMV status not recorded). Some clones in this sample may be carry-over from other donors' samples. Each CDR3 is given with its conserved first and last residue. The D gene is left open where the match is weak. Clone size, where shown, is once, few, many, or a class for clones that have expanded.

cdr3_nt,cdr3_aa,clone_size,d_call,j_call,v_call
TGTGCCAGCAGCTTAAGGGTAGGCCTGGTTTCAGATACGCAGTATTTT,CASSLRVGLVSDTQYF,many,NA,TRBJ2-3,TRBV7-2
TGTGCCAGCAGCATAGGGGCAATCCCTGAGTACTTC,CASSIGAIPEYF,few,NA,TRBJ2-7,TRBV7-8
TGTGCCACCAGCAGGACAGGGGGATATTCACCCCTCCACTTT,CATSRTGGYSPLHF,few,TRBD1,TRBJ1-6,TRBV15
TGTGCCAGTACCGATGAATGGGGCTACAATGAGCAGTTCTTC,CASTDEWGYNEQFF,NA,NA,TRBJ2-1,TRBV19
TGTGCCAGCACCCAGTTCTCCGAAGGGTTGGACACTGAAGCTTTCTTT,CASTQFSEGLDTEAFF,many,NA,TRBJ1-1,TRBV7-2
TGTGCCAGCAGTTTATCAAACCCTCCCTACGAGCAGTACTTC,CASSLSNPPYEQYF,NA,NA,TRBJ2-7,TRBV27
TGTGCCAGCAAAACTTCCTACAATGAGCAGTTCTTC,CASKTSYNEQFF,NA,NA,TRBJ2-1,TRBV2
TGTGCCAGCAGCCCGCACCACTGGGGGAACACTGAAGCTTTCTTT,CASSPHHWGNTEAFF,few,NA,TRBJ1-1,TRBV7-2
TGTGCCACAACGGCCACCCGCCGGGAGCAGTTCTTC,CATTATRREQFF,NA,NA,TRBJ2-1,TRBV2
TGTGCCAGCAGACTTCTAGCGGGGGGGAGTGGCACCGGGGAGCTGTTTTTT,CASRLLAGGSGTGELFF,NA,TRBD2,TRBJ2-2,TRBV6-2/TRBV6-3
TGCGCCAGCGCAACTGGGCCCAATGAGCAGTTCTTC,CASATGPNEQFF,NA,NA,TRBJ2-1,TRBV5-1
TGCGCCAGCAGCCGAGTAGAGCGGGGGGACGTCGGGGAGCTGTTTTTT,CASSRVERGDVGELFF,NA,TRBD2,TRBJ2-2,TRBV4-1
TGTGCCAGCAGAACAGGGGTCGGTGAAGCTTTCTTT,CASRTGVGEAFF,few,TRBD1,TRBJ1-1,TRBV27
TGCGCCAGCAGCTTGGCAGGACAGGGAACCCACGAGCAGTACTTC,CASSLAGQGTHEQYF,NA,TRBD1,TRBJ2-7,TRBV5-1
TGTGCCAGCAGCCCCAGGGGGGACGGGGCCAACGTCCTGACTTTC,CASSPRGDGANVLTF,few,NA,TRBJ2-6,TRBV5-6
TGTGCCACCAGTGACCCTGGGGGAACTGAAGCTTTCTTT,CATSDPGGTEAFF,NA,NA,TRBJ1-1,TRBV24-1
TGTACCAGCAGCTTAGGTACGGGCCTCGGATTTAATTCACCCCTCCACTTT,CTSSLGTGLGFNSPLHF,NA,NA,TRBJ1-6,TRBV7-8
TGTGCCAGCAGTTCACAGGTGACAGGGCAGGGGCAGTACTTC,CASSSQVTGQGQYF,few,TRBD1,TRBJ2-7,TRBV7-6
TGTGCCAGCAGTAGGACAGGGGCGTCCTATGGCTACACCTTC,CASSRTGASYGYTF,NA,TRBD1,TRBJ1-2,TRBV12-3/TRBV12-4
TGTGCCAGCAGCCCACCCAGGGGCCCCGGCTATTTGGAAGCTTTCTTT,CASSPPRGPGYLEAFF,NA,NA,TRBJ1-1,TRBV6-6
TGTGCCAGCAGCCCCCAGGACACTGAAGCTTTCTTT,CASSPQDTEAFF,many,NA,TRBJ1-1,TRBV7-2
TGTGCCAGTAGTATGACAGGATCCCAAGGCACTGAAGCTTTCTTT,CASSMTGSQGTEAFF,NA,NA,TRBJ1-1,TRBV19
TGTACCAGCAGCTTAGGCGGGGGGGCAAATGAGCAGTTCTTC,CTSSLGGGANEQFF,NA,TRBD2,TRBJ2-1,TRBV7-3
TGTGCCAGTAGTATGGAGGGGGTTCAGCCCCAGCATTTT,CASSMEGVQPQHF,few,NA,TRBJ1-5,TRBV19
TGTGCCAGCAGTGTGGACAGGGGGGGCCCCGAGCAGTACTTC,CASSVDRGGPEQYF,NA,TRBD1,TRBJ2-7,TRBV12-3/TRBV12-4
TGTGCCAGCAGCGTATCAGGGGAAAACATTCAGTACTTC,CASSVSGENIQYF,few,NA,TRBJ2-4,TRBV7-9
TGTGCCAGCAGCGTAGAAGGGGGGGCCCTCCACGGGGAGCTGTTTTTT,CASSVEGGALHGELFF,NA,NA,TRBJ2-2,TRBV9
TGTGCCAGCAGTGAATCTGAGGGGTGGCCGATGGGTGAGCAGTTCTTC,CASSESEGWPMGEQFF,few,NA,TRBJ2-1,TRBV25-1
TGTGCCAGCAGTTTCGGGTTGTTCGGGTCAGATACGCAGTATTTT,CASSFGLFGSDTQYF,few,NA,TRBJ2-3,TRBV28
TGCAGTGCTAGCCTAGCGGGGCCTGACACCTGGCAGTTCTTC,CSASLAGPDTWQFF,NA,TRBD2,TRBJ2-1,TRBV20-1
TGTGCCAGCAGCTTCTGGGGGGACCAGAGGGCAGATACGCAGTATTTT,CASSFWGDQRADTQYF,many,NA,TRBJ2-3,TRBV7-2
TGTGCCAGCAGCTTCGGGTCCGGCTACACCTTC,CASSFGSGYTF,NA,NA,TRBJ1-2,TRBV11-2
TGTGCCAGCAGCCAAGAAACAGATGACTTC,CASSQETDDF,few,NA,TRBJ1-2,TRBV4-2
TGTGCCAGCAGCTTAGCGTGGGACAGGGGGCAATCCGGGACAGATACGCAGTATTTT,CASSLAWDRGQSGTDTQYF,many,TRBD1,TRBJ2-3,TRBV7-2
TGTGCCAGCAGCCCCGGAGTAGGGGAGAGTGAAAAACTGTTTTTT,CASSPGVGESEKLFF,NA,NA,TRBJ1-4,TRBV9
TGTGCCAGTAGTATAGAGTCGGGGGGCACAGATACGCAGTATTTT,CASSIESGGTDTQYF,few,NA,TRBJ2-3,TRBV19
TGTGCCAGCAGCCCCTCTGGATCGTATGGCTACACCTTC,CASSPSGSYGYTF,few,NA,TRBJ1-2,TRBV12-3/TRBV12-4
TGTGCCAGCAGGCAGGCGTCATGGTACGAGCAGTACTTC,CASRQASWYEQYF,NA,NA,TRBJ2-7,TRBV27
TGTGCCAGCCTTCGGGACAGGGGGGACAATGAGCAGTTCTTC,CASLRDRGDNEQFF,NA,TRBD1,TRBJ2-1,TRBV6-1
TGTGCCAGCAGCGGAGGAGTGGGGGCTATGAACACTGAAGCTTTCTTT,CASSGGVGAMNTEAFF,NA,NA,TRBJ1-1,TRBV9
TGCAGTGCTAGCCCCCGACTTAGGAGCTCCTACAATGAGCAGTTCTTC,CSASPRLRSSYNEQFF,few,NA,TRBJ2-1,TRBV20-1
TGTGCCAGTACAGGGGGCGCGAGGGCTTTCTTT,CASTGGARAFF,few,TRBD1,TRBJ1-1,TRBV2
TGTGCCAGCAGCTTGAGGACATTGAACACCGGGGAGCTGTTTTTT,CASSLRTLNTGELFF,few,NA,TRBJ2-2,TRBV5-5
TGTGCCACCGAACGCGCGGGGGGGCTGGTGGATGAGCAGTTCTTC,CATERAGGLVDEQFF,NA,TRBD2,TRBJ2-1,TRBV6-2/TRBV6-3
TGTGCCAGCAGCTTAAAGGAAATTTGGGCGCTGGGTGAGCAGTTCTTC,CASSLKEIWALGEQFF,many,NA,TRBJ2-1,TRBV7-8
TGCGCCAGCAGCCTTACCCCCCCGGACCCACATCGGTCCGATACGCAGTATTTT,CASSLTPPDPHRSDTQYF,few,NA,TRBJ2-3,TRBV4-1
TGCGCCAGCAGCCATGGACTAGCGGGGGGTCGGGCCCAGTACTTC,CASSHGLAGGRAQYF,few,TRBD2,TRBJ2-5,TRBV4-1
TGTGCCAGCAGTTACTCTTGGGATGGCTACACCTTC,CASSYSWDGYTF,NA,NA,TRBJ1-2,TRBV6-2/TRBV6-3
TGTGCCAGCAGCCGTGCTAGCGGGGGGGCCGGTGAGCAGTTCTTC,CASSRASGGAGEQFF,NA,TRBD2,TRBJ2-1,TRBV5-4
TGTGCCAGCAGTTTTTCGGCAGGGCCCACTGAAGCTTTCTTT,CASSFSAGPTEAFF,NA,NA,TRBJ1-1,TRBV28
TGTGCCAGCAGTTTACTCTCAGGGGTCTCTGGGGCCAACGTCCTGACTTTC,CASSLLSGVSGANVLTF,NA,NA,TRBJ2-6,TRBV28
TGTGCCAGCAGTTCGACAGGGGGCAATGGCAATGAGCAGTTCTTC,CASSSTGGNGNEQFF,NA,TRBD1,TRBJ2-1,TRBV27
TGTGCCAGCTCACCACCGGTAACAGAAAACATTCAGTACTTC,CASSPPVTENIQYF,NA,NA,TRBJ2-4,TRBV18
TGTGCCAGCAGCACGCCGTGGAGGGACGAGCAGTACTTC,CASSTPWRDEQYF,NA,NA,TRBJ2-7,TRBV7-9
TGTGCCAGTAGTAAATACAGGATGAACACTGAAGCTTTCTTT,CASSKYRMNTEAFF,NA,NA,TRBJ1-1,TRBV19